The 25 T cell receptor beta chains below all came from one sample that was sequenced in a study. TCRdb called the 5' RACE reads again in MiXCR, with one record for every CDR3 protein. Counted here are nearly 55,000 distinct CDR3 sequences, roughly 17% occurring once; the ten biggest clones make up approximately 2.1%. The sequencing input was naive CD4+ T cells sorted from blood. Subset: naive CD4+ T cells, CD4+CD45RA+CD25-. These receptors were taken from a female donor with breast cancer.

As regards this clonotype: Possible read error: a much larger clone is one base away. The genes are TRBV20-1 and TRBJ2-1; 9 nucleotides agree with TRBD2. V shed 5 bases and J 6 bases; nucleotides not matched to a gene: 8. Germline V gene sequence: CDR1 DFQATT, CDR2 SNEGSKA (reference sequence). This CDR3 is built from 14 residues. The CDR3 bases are TGCAGTGCTCTAGGGACTAGCAGGAGCAATGAGCAGTTCTTC. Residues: CSALGTSRSNEQFF.

The CDR3 here is CSAQSGLAGENWRGYEQYF. The CDR3 DNA reads TGCAGTGCTCAAAGTGGACTAGCGGGAGAGAATTGGAGGGGTTACGAGCAGTACTTC. The chain has TRBV20-1 and TRBJ2-7; 13 bases align to TRBD2. The ends lost 5 bases at V and 4 bases at J; junction bases unmatched: 20. Germline-derived CDR1 and CDR2 are DFQATT and SNEGSKA (reference sequence). The CDR3 is made up of 19 amino acids.

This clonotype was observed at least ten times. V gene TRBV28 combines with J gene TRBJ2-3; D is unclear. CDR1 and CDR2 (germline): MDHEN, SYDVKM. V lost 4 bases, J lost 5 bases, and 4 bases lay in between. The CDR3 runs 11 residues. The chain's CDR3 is CASSWEDTQYF. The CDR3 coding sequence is TGTGCCAGCAGTTGGGAAGATACGCAGTATTTT.

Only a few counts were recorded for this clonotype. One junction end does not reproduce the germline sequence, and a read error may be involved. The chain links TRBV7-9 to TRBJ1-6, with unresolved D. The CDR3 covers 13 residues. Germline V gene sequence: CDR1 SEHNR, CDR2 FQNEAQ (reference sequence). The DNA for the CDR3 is TGTGCCAGCAGCTCCACCGCAGGTTCATCCCTCCACTTT. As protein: CASSSTAGSSLHF.

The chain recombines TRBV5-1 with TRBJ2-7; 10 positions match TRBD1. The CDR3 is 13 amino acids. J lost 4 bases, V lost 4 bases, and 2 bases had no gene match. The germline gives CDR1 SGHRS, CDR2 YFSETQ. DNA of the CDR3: TGCGCCAGCAGCACGGGACAGGGGTACGAGCAGTACTTC. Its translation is CASSTGQGYEQYF. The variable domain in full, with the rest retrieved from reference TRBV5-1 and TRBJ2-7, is KAGVTQTPRYLIKTRGQQVTLSCSPISGHRSVSWYQQTPGQGLQFLFEYFSETQRNKGNFPGRFSGRQFSNSRSEMNVSTLELGDSALYLCASSTGQGYEQYFGPGTRLTVT.

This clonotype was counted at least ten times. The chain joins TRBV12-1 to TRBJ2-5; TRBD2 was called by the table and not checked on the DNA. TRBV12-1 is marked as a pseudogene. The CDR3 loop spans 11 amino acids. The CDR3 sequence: CASSARLEASF. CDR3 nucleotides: TGTGCCAGCAGCGCCCGACTAGAAGCGTCTTTC.

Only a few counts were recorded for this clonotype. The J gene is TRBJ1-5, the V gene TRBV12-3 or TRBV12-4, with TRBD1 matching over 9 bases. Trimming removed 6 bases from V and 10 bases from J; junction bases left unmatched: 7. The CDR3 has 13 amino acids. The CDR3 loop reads CASSRGQGGPQHF. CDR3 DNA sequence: TGTGCCAGCAGCCGGGGACAGGGAGGTCCCCAGCATTTT.

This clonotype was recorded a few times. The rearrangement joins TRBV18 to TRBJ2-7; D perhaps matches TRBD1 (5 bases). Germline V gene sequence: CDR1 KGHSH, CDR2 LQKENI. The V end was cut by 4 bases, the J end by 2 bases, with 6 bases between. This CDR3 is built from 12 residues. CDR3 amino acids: CASSLRAYEQYF. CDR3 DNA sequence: TGTGCCAGCTCACTCAGGGCCTACGAGCAGTACTTC.

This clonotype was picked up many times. The CDR3 bases are TGCAGTGCTAGCTACGGGGGCGCAGGCACTGAAGCTTTCTTT. Protein product: CSASYGGAGTEAFF. This chain joins TRBV20-1 and TRBJ1-1, with D perhaps TRBD1 (6 bases). V was shortened by 3 bases and J by 4 bases, with 15 bases between the two germline ends. Per the germline V gene, CDR1 is DFQATT and CDR2 is SNEGSKA (reference sequence). The CDR3 consists of 14 residues.

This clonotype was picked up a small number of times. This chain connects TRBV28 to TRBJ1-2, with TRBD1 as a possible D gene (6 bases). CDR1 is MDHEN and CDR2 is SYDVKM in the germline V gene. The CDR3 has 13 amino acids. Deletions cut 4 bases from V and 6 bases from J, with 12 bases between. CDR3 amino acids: CASSYRVENGYTF. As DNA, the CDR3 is TGTGCCAGCAGTTACAGGGTTGAGAATGGCTACACCTTC.

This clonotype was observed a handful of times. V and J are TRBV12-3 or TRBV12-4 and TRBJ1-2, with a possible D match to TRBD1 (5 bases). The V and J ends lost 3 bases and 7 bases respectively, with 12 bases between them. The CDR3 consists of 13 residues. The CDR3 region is CASSFLAGGGYTF. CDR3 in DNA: TGTGCCAGCAGTTTTCTGGCGGGGGGTGGCTACACCTTC.

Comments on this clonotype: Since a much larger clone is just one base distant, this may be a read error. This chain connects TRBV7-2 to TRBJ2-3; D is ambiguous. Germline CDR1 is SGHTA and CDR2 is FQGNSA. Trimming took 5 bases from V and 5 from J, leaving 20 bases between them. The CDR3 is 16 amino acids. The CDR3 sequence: CASSPSAARGGDTQYF. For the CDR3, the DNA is TGTGCCAGCAGCCCCTCCGCGGCTAGAGGCGGAGATACGCAGTATTTT. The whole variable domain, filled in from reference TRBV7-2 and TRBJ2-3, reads GAGVSQSPSNKVTEKGKDVELRCDPISGHTALYWYRQSLGQGLEFLIYFQGNSAPDKSGLPSDRFSAERTGGSVSTLTIQRTQQEDSAVYLCASSPSAARGGDTQYFGPGTRLTVL.

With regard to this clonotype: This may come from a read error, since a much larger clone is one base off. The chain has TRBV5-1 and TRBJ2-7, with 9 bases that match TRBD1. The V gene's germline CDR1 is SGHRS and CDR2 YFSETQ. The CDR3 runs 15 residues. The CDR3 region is CARSLGTGSSYEQYF. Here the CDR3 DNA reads TGCGCCAGAAGCTTGGGGACAGGGAGCTCCTACGAGCAGTACTTC.

As DNA, the CDR3 is TGTGCCAGCAGCCCTTACCGGACTAGCGGCGGGGAGCAGTTCTTC. Residues: CASSPYRTSGGEQFF. The J gene is TRBJ2-1, the V gene TRBV7-2; 10 bases fit TRBD2. CDR3 size: 15 residues. Germline V gene lookup returns CDR1 SGHTA and CDR2 FQGNSA. The J segment lost 10 bases and the V segment lost 5 bases, leaving 11 bases of the junction unmatched.

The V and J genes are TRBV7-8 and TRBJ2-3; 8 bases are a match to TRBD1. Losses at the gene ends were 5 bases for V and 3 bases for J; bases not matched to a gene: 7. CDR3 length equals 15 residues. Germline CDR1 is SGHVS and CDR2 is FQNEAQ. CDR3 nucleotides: TGTGCCAGCAGCGTCAGGACAGGGCAAACAGATACGCAGTATTTT. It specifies CASSVRTGQTDTQYF. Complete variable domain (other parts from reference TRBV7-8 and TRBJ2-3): GAGVSQSPRYKVAKRGQDVALRCDPISGHVSLFWYQQALGQGPEFLTYFQNEAQLDKSGLPSDRFFAERPEGSVSTLKIQRTQQEDSAVYLCASSVRTGQTDTQYFGPGTRLTVL.

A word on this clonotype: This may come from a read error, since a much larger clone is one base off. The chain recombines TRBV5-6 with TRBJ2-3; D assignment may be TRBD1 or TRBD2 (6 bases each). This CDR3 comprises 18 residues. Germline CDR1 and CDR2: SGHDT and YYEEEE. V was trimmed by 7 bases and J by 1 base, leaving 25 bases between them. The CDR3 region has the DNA TGTGCCAGCGGCCCCACAGGGTATAGCGGAGACGGCACAGATACGCAGTATTTT. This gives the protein CASGPTGYSGDGTDTQYF.

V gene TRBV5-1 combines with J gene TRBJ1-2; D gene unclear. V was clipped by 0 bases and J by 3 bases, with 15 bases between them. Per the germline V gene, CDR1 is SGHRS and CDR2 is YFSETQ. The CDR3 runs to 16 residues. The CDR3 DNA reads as TGCGCCAGCAGCTTGGAGATATCGCGAACCGACTATGGCTACACCTTC. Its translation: CASSLEISRTDYGYTF.

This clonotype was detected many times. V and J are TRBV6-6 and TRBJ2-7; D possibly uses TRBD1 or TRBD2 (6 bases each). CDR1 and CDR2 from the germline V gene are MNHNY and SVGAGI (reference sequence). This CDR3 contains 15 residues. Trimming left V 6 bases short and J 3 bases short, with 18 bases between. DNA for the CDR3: TGTGCCAGCAGGGAGAGGGGGGAAATTTTCTACGAGCAGTACTTC. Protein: CASRERGEIFYEQYF.

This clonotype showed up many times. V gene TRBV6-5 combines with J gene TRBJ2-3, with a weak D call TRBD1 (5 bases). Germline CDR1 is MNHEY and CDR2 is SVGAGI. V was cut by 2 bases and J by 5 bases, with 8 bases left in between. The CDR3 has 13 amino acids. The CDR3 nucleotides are TGTGCCAGCAGTTACGCAGGGCTAGATACGCAGTATTTT. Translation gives CASSYAGLDTQYF.

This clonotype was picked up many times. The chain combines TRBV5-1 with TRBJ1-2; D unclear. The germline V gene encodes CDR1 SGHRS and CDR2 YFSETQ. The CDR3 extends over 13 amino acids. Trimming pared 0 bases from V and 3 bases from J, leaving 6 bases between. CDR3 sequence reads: CASSLAGYYGYTF. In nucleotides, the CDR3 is TGCGCCAGCAGCTTGGCAGGATACTATGGCTACACCTTC. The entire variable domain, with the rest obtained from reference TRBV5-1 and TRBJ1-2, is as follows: KAGVTQTPRYLIKTRGQQVTLSCSPISGHRSVSWYQQTPGQGLQFLFEYFSETQRNKGNFPGRFSGRQFSNSRSEMNVSTLELGDSALYLCASSLAGYYGYTFGSGTRLTVV.

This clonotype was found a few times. The CDR3 protein is CASRVAGGIYEQYF. The DNA for the CDR3 is TGTGCCAGCAGAGTAGCGGGAGGTATCTACGAGCAGTACTTC. The J gene is TRBJ2-7, the V gene TRBV28; 10 bases are a match to TRBD2. The length of the CDR3 is 14 residues. After removal of 6 bases from V and 3 bases from J, the junction contained 5 bases not matched to a gene. Germline loops: CDR1 MDHEN, CDR2 SYDVKM.

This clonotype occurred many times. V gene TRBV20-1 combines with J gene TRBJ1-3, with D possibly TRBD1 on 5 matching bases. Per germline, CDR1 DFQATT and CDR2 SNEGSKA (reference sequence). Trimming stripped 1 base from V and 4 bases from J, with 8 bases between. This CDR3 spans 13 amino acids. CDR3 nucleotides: TGCAGTGCTAGAGTAGGGGACGGAAACACCATATATTTT. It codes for CSARVGDGNTIYF.

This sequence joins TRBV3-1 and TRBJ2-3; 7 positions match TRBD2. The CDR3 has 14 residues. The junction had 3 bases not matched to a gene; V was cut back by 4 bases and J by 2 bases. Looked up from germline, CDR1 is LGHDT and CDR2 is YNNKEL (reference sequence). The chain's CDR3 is CASSRTSYTDTQYF. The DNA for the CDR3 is TGTGCCAGCAGCCGGACTAGTTACACAGATACGCAGTATTTT.

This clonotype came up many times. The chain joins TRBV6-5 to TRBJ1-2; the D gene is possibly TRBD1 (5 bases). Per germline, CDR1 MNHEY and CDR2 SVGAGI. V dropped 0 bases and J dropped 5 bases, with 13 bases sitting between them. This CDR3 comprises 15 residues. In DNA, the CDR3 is TGTGCCAGCAGTTACTCTCAGGGTCATCGTTATGGCTACACCTTC. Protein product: CASSYSQGHRYGYTF.

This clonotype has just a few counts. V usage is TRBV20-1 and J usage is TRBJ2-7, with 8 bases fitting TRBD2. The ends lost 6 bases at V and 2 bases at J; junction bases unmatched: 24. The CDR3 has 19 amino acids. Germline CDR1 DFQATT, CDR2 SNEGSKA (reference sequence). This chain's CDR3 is CSASTPRGTGKRETYEQYF. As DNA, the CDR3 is TGCAGTGCCTCCACCCCAAGGGGGACCGGCAAGCGGGAGACCTACGAGCAGTACTTC.